These 23 T cell receptor beta chains came from one sample sequenced in a study of blood T cell repertoires in COVID-19. Assay used: immunoSEQ multiplex PCR; TCRdb lists only in-frame clones, some missing. This table has some 200,000 clones, 85% appearing once. Sequencing was carried out using peripheral blood. The receptors were sampled from a man aged 55-75 years with COVID-19, enrolled during active disease.

This clone has just a few counts. V usage is TRBV2 and J usage is TRBJ1-1; unclear D gene. Per germline, CDR1 SNHLY and CDR2 FYNNEI. Trimming shortened V by 1 base and J by 6 bases, and 9 bases separated the two germline ends. The length of the CDR3 is 13 residues. CDR3 coding DNA: TGTGCCAGCAGTGAAGGCGGGATATCTGAAGCTTTCTTT. Translated: CASSEGGISEAFF. The full variable domain, in which reference TRBV2 and TRBJ1-1 provide the parts outside the CDR3, is EPEVTQTPSHQVTQMGQEVILRCVPISNHLYFYWYRQILGQKVEFLVSFYNNEISEKSEIFDDQFSVERPDGSNFTLKIRSTKLEDSAMYFCASSEGGISEAFFGQGTRLTVV.

This rearrangement joins TRBV7-9 to TRBJ1-1; 7 nucleotides match TRBD1. Unmatched junction bases numbered 9, after V lost 4 bases and J lost 4 bases. Per the germline V gene, CDR1 is SEHNR and CDR2 is FQNEAQ (reference sequence). The CDR3 is 15 amino acids. CDR3 DNA sequence: TGTGCCAGCAGCTCTACAGGGGTGATGAGCACTGAAGCTTTCTTT. It yields the protein CASSSTGVMSTEAFF. The full variable domain, completed using reference TRBV7-9 and TRBJ1-1, is DTGVSQNPRHKITKRGQNVTFRCDPISEHNRLYWYRQTLGQGPEFLTYFQNEAQLEKSRLLSDRFSAERPKGSFSTLEIQRTEQGDSAMYLCASSSTGVMSTEAFFGQGTRLTVV.

The V call is TRBV10-3, the J call TRBJ2-3, with 9 nucleotides matching TRBD2. Trimming removed 4 bases from V and 2 bases from J; junction bases left unmatched: 4. The CDR3 runs 15 residues. Germline-derived CDR1 and CDR2 are ENHRY and SYGVKD. CDR3: CAISAGGRATDTQYF. The CDR3 bases are TGTGCCATCAGTGCCGGCGGGAGGGCCACAGATACGCAGTATTTT.

The chain has TRBV6-5 and TRBJ1-1, with 8 bases identical to TRBD1. Trimming cost V 6 bases and J 6 bases; bases outside gene matches: 9. The germline CDR1 and CDR2 sequences are MNHEY and SVGAGI. The CDR3 runs to 14 residues. CDR3 region: CASRQGGMRAEAFF. In DNA form, the CDR3 reads TGTGCCAGCAGACAGGGGGGGATGAGGGCTGAAGCTTTCTTT.

The CDR3 protein is CASSPTGLAGGGADTQYF. The CDR3 coding sequence is TGTGCCAGCTCACCAACGGGACTAGCGGGAGGTGGCGCAGATACGCAGTATTTT. The chain uses TRBV18 and TRBJ2-3; 15 positions match TRBD2. This CDR3 spans 18 amino acids. CDR1 and CDR2 from the germline V gene are KGHSH and LQKENI. V gave up 2 bases and J gave up 4 bases; unmatched junction bases: 7. The full variable domain, completed using reference TRBV18 and TRBJ2-3, is NAGVMQNPRHLVRRRGQEARLRCSPMKGHSHVYWYRQLPEEGLKFMVYLQKENIIDESGMPKERFSAEFPKEGPSILRIQQVVRGDSAAYFCASSPTGLAGGGADTQYFGPGTRLTVL.

The chain couples TRBV5-1 to TRBJ1-2; 8 bases agree with TRBD1. The trim removed 4 bases at V and 0 bases at J, leaving 11 bases unmatched. Germline V gene sequence: CDR1 SGHRS, CDR2 YFSETQ. The CDR3 consists of 17 residues. The CDR3 protein is CASSPQIQGATNYGYTF. CDR3 DNA: TGCGCCAGCAGCCCGCAAATTCAGGGGGCTACTAACTATGGCTACACCTTC. The full variable domain, in which reference TRBV5-1 and TRBJ1-2 provide the parts outside the CDR3, is KAGVTQTPRYLIKTRGQQVTLSCSPISGHRSVSWYQQTPGQGLQFLFEYFSETQRNKGNFPGRFSGRQFSNSRSEMNVSTLELGDSALYLCASSPQIQGATNYGYTFGSGTRLTVV.

V and J are TRBV28 and TRBJ1-2, with 10 positions matching TRBD1. The V gene end was trimmed by 6 bases and the J gene end by 8 bases; junction bases not matched to a gene: 9. The CDR3 loop spans 14 amino acids. In germline, CDR1 is MDHEN, CDR2 SYDVKM. The CDR3 reads CASRDRQGAKGYTF. The CDR3 DNA follows: TGTGCCAGCAGGGATCGACAGGGGGCTAAGGGCTACACCTTC.

The genes are TRBV2 and TRBJ1-1, with D tentatively TRBD1 (5 bases). Germline CDR1 and CDR2: SNHLY and FYNNEI. V was pared by 4 bases and J by 3 bases, with 9 bases between. The CDR3 is made up of 13 amino acids. The DNA for the CDR3 is TGTGCCAGCAGTGCCCAGGGTTACACTGAAGCTTTCTTT. This gives the protein CASSAQGYTEAFF.

V and J are TRBV28 and TRBJ1-1, with D perhaps matching TRBD1 (6 bases). Germline V gene lookup returns CDR1 MDHEN and CDR2 SYDVKM. This CDR3 is 12 amino acids long. The V end was cut by 5 bases, the J end by 10 bases, with 14 bases between. CDR3 DNA sequence: TGTGCCAGCAGTGTAGGTTCGACAGGAGCTTTCTTT. Its translation: CASSVGSTGAFF.

CDR3 bases: TGTGCCACCAGCAGAGACAGATATAGCAATCAGCCCCAGCATTTT. Its translation is CATSRDRYSNQPQHF. The V and J genes are TRBV15 and TRBJ1-5; D remains ambiguous. CDR1 and CDR2 (germline): LNHNV, YYDKDF (reference sequence). Trimming left V 0 bases short and J 0 bases short, with 6 bases between. This CDR3 is built from 15 residues.

This rearrangement joins TRBV6-1 to TRBJ1-1; a weak D match, TRBD1 (6 bases). V was cut by 0 bases and J by 9 bases, with 11 bases left in between. Germline CDR1 and CDR2: MNHNS and SASEGT. CDR3 length equals 13 residues. The CDR3, as DNA: TGTGCCAGCAGTGAAGCTAGGGACACCAAAGCTTTCTTT. As protein: CASSEARDTKAFF.

The V and J genes are TRBV9 and TRBJ2-5; 11 bases fit TRBD2. Trimming removed 3 bases from V and 4 bases from J; junction bases left unmatched: 8. The germline V gene has CDR1 SGDLS and CDR2 YYNGEE. This CDR3 comprises 16 residues. Here the CDR3 DNA reads TGTGCCAGCAGCGGAGGACTAGCGGGCTACGGAGAGACCCAGTACTTC. Encoded protein: CASSGGLAGYGETQYF.

The J gene is TRBJ2-7, the V gene TRBV14, with D maybe TRBD2 (6 bases). Germline lookup yields CDR1 SGHDN and CDR2 FVKESK. CDR3 size: 13 residues. V was cut by 5 bases and J by 6 bases, with 14 bases left in between. Here the CDR3 DNA reads TGTGCCAGCAGCGCCGACCGGCGGGGCGAGCAGTACTTC. Its translation is CASSADRRGEQYF.

This clone was seen only a few times. The chain employs TRBV2 and TRBJ1-4; D not resolved. Trimming pared 6 bases from V and 8 bases from J, leaving 13 bases between. Germline values: CDR1 SNHLY, CDR2 FYNNEI. CDR3 length: 13 residues. The CDR3 loop reads CASRVGLREKLFF. CDR3 coding DNA: TGTGCCAGCAGGGTGGGCCTGCGAGAAAAACTGTTTTTT.

The chain combines TRBV6-5 with TRBJ2-2; 10 positions match TRBD1. CDR3 length: 15 amino acids. The germline CDR1 and CDR2 sequences are MNHEY and SVGAGI. J gave up 3 bases and V 4 bases, and 2 bases lay outside the gene matches. This CDR3 reads CASSWGQGYTGELFF. The CDR3 DNA reads TGTGCCAGCAGTTGGGGACAGGGGTACACCGGGGAGCTGTTTTTT.

This chain connects TRBV11-2 to TRBJ2-7; D gene unclear. The germline gives CDR1 SGHAT, CDR2 FQNNGV. Trimming shortened V by 2 bases and J by 5 bases, and 13 bases separated the two germline ends. This CDR3 has 14 amino acids. The CDR3 sequence is CASSLNPSGNEQYF. The DNA for the CDR3 is TGTGCCAGCAGCTTAAACCCTTCAGGCAACGAGCAGTACTTC.

The V and J genes are TRBV6-6 and TRBJ1-3, with D perhaps TRBD1 (6 bases). Trimming took 2 bases from V and 0 from J, leaving 11 bases between them. This CDR3 is built from 16 residues. The V gene's germline CDR1 is MNHNY and CDR2 SVGAGI (reference sequence). This CDR3 is CASSYRTGSSGNTIYF. In DNA, the CDR3 is TGTGCCAGCAGTTACCGCACAGGGAGCTCTGGAAACACCATATATTTT.

The chain joins TRBV3-1 (or the pseudogene TRBV3-2) to TRBJ1-2; 7 bases fit TRBD1. The J segment lost 1 base and the V segment lost 4 bases, leaving 9 bases of the junction unmatched. The CDR3 has 16 amino acids. Germline CDR1 is LGHDT and CDR2 is YNNKEL (reference sequence). CDR3 loop: CASSLETGRGNYGYTF. In DNA, the CDR3 is TGTGCCAGCAGCCTTGAGACAGGGCGGGGTAACTATGGCTACACCTTC.

The chain uses TRBV6-4 and TRBJ1-4; tentative D call: TRBD1 (6 bases). The germline V and J ends were trimmed by 6 bases and 0 bases, with 11 bases remaining between them. The CDR3 length is 15 residues. CDR1 MRHNA and CDR2 SNTAGT come from the germline V gene. The CDR3, as DNA: TGTGCCAGCAGGACGGACAGTGCAACTAATGAAAAACTGTTTTTT. Translating gives CASRTDSATNEKLFF.

This clone was counted only a few times. This chain uses TRBV7-8 with TRBJ1-1; no firm D call. The germline gives CDR1 SGHVS, CDR2 FQNEAQ. The CDR3 is 13 residues long. V shed 5 bases and J shed 1 base, with 8 bases lying between them. The CDR3 here is CASSLEGNTEAFF. CDR3 nucleotides: TGTGCCAGCAGCCTCGAGGGGAACACTGAAGCTTTCTTT.

J is TRBJ2-5 and V is TRBV5-3; 8 positions agree with TRBD2. TRBV5-3 is noted as an ORF with a role that remains uncertain. V was clipped by 4 bases and J by 2 bases; unmatched bases: 16. There are 18 residues in the CDR3. Written as DNA, the CDR3 is TGTGCCAGAAGCCCTCGGCCGACTGGGCGGGAGGATCAAGAGACCCAGTACTTC. Its translation is CARSPRPTGREDQETQYF.

The chain is built from TRBV14 and TRBJ2-1, with D hard to call. This CDR3 spans 11 amino acids. Trimming stripped 4 bases from V and 9 bases from J, with 7 bases between. The germline gives CDR1 SGHDN, CDR2 FVKESK. Here the CDR3 DNA reads TGTGCCAGCAGCCGTTTCGGTGAGCAGTTCTTC. Translated, it gives CASSRFGEQFF. The full variable domain, with the rest looked up from reference TRBV14 and TRBJ2-1, is EAGVTQFPSHSVIEKGQTVTLRCDPISGHDNLYWYRRVMGKEIKFLLHFVKESKQDESGMPNNRFLAERTGGTYSTLKVQPAELEDSGVYFCASSRFGEQFFGPGTRLTVL.

The V call is TRBV19, the J call TRBJ2-1; 7 nucleotides align to TRBD2. The CDR3 sequence is 15 residues long. With V trimmed by 3 bases and J by 1 base, 3 bases remained unmatched. Looked up from germline, CDR1 is LNHDA and CDR2 is SQIVND (reference sequence). CDR3 nucleotide sequence: TGTGCCAGTAGTATGGGGGGGACTTCCTACAATGAGCAGTTCTTC. It encodes CASSMGGTSYNEQFF.